Below, 12 T cell receptor beta chains from the same sample are listed, as sequenced in a study of cytomegalovirus exposure and HLA in healthy donors. Vbeta (60) and Jbeta (13) primers were used in the PCR. Profiled with immunoSEQ multiplex PCR; TCRdb holds only in-frame clones, not every one. The sample lists approximately 130,000 clones, around 9% seen once, with roughly 7% in the top ten. The material sequenced was PBMCs. The receptors derive from a woman between 35 and 50 years old in good health and CMV-seropositive.

This chain's CDR3 is CAILPGGADTQYF. The CDR3 coding sequence is TGTGCCATCCTGCCCGGGGGAGCAGATACGCAGTATTTT. The chain combines TRBV10-3 with TRBJ2-3; possible D gene TRBD2, 6 bases. V lost 8 bases, J lost 4 bases, and 13 bases lay in between. CDR1 and CDR2 from the germline V gene are ENHRY and SYGVKD. The CDR3 length is 13 residues.

This clone was seen repeatedly, ten times or more. This CDR3 is also generated by other DNA sequences in the sample. The V gene is TRBV5-1, the J gene TRBJ2-5; no clear D. Germline assignment: CDR1 SGHRS and CDR2 YFSETQ. The V gene lost 4 bases and the J gene lost 4 bases, with 8 bases spanning the gap. CDR3 length equals 12 residues. DNA of the CDR3: TGCGCCAGCAGCCCCCCCGGAGAGACCCAGTACTTC. This encodes CASSPPGETQYF.

The V and J genes are TRBV14 and TRBJ2-7; 9 nucleotides align to TRBD1. Germline loops: CDR1 SGHDN, CDR2 FVKESK. CDR3 length: 15 residues. V was pared by 3 bases and J by 3 bases, with 6 bases of the junction left unmatched. CDR3 residues: CASSQEVGQGYEQYF. CDR3 in DNA: TGTGCCAGCAGCCAGGAGGTGGGACAGGGCTACGAGCAGTACTTC.

In DNA, the CDR3 is TGCGCCAGCAGCATAGGACACTCCGATGGGGCCAACGTCCTGACTTTC. Residues: CASSIGHSDGANVLTF. V gene TRBV5-1 combines with J gene TRBJ2-6; tentatively, D is TRBD1 (5 bases). Germline V gene lookup returns CDR1 SGHRS and CDR2 YFSETQ. The V end lost 4 bases, the J end lost 3 bases, and 14 bases lay between the germline ends. The CDR3 is 16 amino acids.

The chain uses TRBV13 and TRBJ1-4; 8 bases are shared with TRBD1. This CDR3 has 12 amino acids. With 0 bases clipped from V and 15 bases from J, the junction kept 3 bases outside the gene matches. CDR1 is PRHDT and CDR2 is FYEKMQ in the germline V gene (reference sequence). DNA of the CDR3: TGTGCCAGCAGCTTAGGGGGACAGGCCGTGTTTTTT. Protein product: CASSLGGQAVFF.

This clone was recorded a few times. The chain has TRBV5-6 and TRBJ2-1, with 7 bases aligning to TRBD1. CDR1 and CDR2 (germline): SGHDT, YYEEEE. The CDR3 totals 16 residues. J gave up 11 bases and V 4 bases, and 18 bases lay outside the gene matches. The CDR3 coding sequence is TGTGCCAGCAGCCGACGACAGGGCCTTTCCCCCACGAAGCAGTTCTTC. Amino acid sequence: CASSRRQGLSPTKQFF.

This clone was recorded a few times. This chain connects TRBV27 to TRBJ1-5; D possibly corresponds to TRBD1 (5 bases). V was cut by 6 bases and J by 7 bases, with 16 bases left in between. Germline loops: CDR1 MNHEY, CDR2 SMNVEV (reference sequence). The CDR3 covers 14 residues. The CDR3 spells CASSTAVGGQPQHF. The CDR3 DNA reads TGTGCCAGCAGCACGGCGGTGGGGGGGCAGCCCCAGCATTTT.

This chain joins TRBV7-6 and TRBJ1-3; D possibly corresponds to TRBD1 (5 bases). Trimming pared 2 bases from V and 8 bases from J, leaving 16 bases between. Per germline, CDR1 SGHVS and CDR2 FNYEAQ. There are 15 residues in the CDR3. The CDR3 nucleotides are TGTGCCAGCAGCTTATATTCAGGGCTTCTAGACACCATATATTTT. It specifies CASSLYSGLLDTIYF.

The chain is built from TRBV5-1 and TRBJ2-5; D possibly corresponds to TRBD2 (6 bases). The germline V and J ends were trimmed by 5 bases and 11 bases, with 22 bases remaining between them. Germline CDR1 SGHRS, CDR2 YFSETQ. The CDR3 spans 14 residues. CDR3 coding DNA: TGCGCCAGCAGTAGCGAGGGCCATCCGGGGGAGCAGTACTTC. Translating gives CASSSEGHPGEQYF.

This clone turned up a few times. The chain couples TRBV2 to TRBJ1-2, with TRBD1 matching 7 bases. The CDR3 length is 13 residues. V shed 7 bases, J shed 6 bases, and the junction held 8 bases outside the gene matches. Germline lookup yields CDR1 SNHLY and CDR2 FYNNEI. CDR3 sequence reads: CASTRQGHHGYTF. CDR3 nucleotides: TGTGCCAGCACGAGACAGGGTCACCATGGCTACACCTTC.

In regard to this clone: This CDR3 is also generated by other DNA sequences in the sample. The genes are TRBV18 and TRBJ2-2; 7 bases match TRBD1. Germline lookup yields CDR1 KGHSH and CDR2 LQKENI. J gave up 3 bases and V 2 bases, and 3 bases lay outside the gene matches. The CDR3 spans 15 residues. The CDR3 DNA is TGTGCCAGCTCACCAAGACAGGGCGACACCGGGGAGCTGTTTTTT. Translating it yields CASSPRQGDTGELFF.

The rearrangement uses TRBV6-6 and TRBJ1-1, with D perhaps TRBD1 (5 bases). This CDR3 has 13 amino acids. Trimming cost V 6 bases and J 2 bases, with 10 bases left between them. In germline, CDR1 is MNHNY, CDR2 SVGAGI (reference sequence). CDR3: CASRPTGNTEAFF. The CDR3 DNA reads TGTGCCAGCAGGCCTACAGGAAACACTGAAGCTTTCTTT.